This T cell receptor (beta chain) was found in a study of blood T cells in healthy people across ages. The CDR3 has 12 residues. Germline lookup yields CDR1 MNHEY and CDR2 SVGAGI. V lost 6 bases and J lost 7; bases outside the gene matches: 4. Combining a sample-barcoded 5' primer with a J-beta primer mix, a second PCR ran for 7 to 11 cycles. TCRdb fed the 5' RACE reads into MiXCR, producing one record per CDR3 protein. The data contain roughly 1.5 million distinct CDR3 sequences, 40% to 45% of them seen just once; the ten biggest clones take up 4%. This clonotype has more than one count but fewer than ten.

The sample comprised blood. The sequence derives from a young woman in good health. This chain uses TRBV6-5 with TRBJ1-2, with 8 bases aligning to TRBD1. CDR3 DNA sequence: TGTGCCAGCAGCCAGACAGGGGCTGGCTACACCTTC. This codes for CASSQTGAGYTF.